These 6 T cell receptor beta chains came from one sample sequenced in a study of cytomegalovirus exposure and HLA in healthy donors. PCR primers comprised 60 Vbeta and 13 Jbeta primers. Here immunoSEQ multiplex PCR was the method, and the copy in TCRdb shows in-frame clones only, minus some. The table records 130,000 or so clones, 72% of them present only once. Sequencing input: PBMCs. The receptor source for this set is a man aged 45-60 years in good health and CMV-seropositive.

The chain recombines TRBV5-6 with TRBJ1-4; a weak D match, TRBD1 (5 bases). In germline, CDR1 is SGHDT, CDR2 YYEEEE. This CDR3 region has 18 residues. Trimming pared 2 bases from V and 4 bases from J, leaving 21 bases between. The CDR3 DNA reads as TGTGCCAGCAGCTTAGGCAGGGAACTTCGCCGAGGTAATGAAAAACTGTTTTTT. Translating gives CASSLGRELRRGNEKLFF.

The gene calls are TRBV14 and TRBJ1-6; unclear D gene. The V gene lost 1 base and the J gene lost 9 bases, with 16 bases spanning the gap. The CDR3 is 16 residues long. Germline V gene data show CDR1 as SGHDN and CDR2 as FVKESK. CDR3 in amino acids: CASSQVVTRSGSPLHF. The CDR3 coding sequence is TGTGCCAGCAGCCAAGTAGTCACGAGGTCGGGTTCACCCCTCCACTTT.

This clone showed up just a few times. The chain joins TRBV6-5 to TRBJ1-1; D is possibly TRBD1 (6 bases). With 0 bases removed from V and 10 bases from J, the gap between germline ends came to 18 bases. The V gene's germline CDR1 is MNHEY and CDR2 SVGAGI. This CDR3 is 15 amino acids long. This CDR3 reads CASSYSTGAQGVAFF. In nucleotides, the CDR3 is TGTGCCAGCAGTTACTCGACAGGAGCACAGGGAGTAGCTTTCTTT.

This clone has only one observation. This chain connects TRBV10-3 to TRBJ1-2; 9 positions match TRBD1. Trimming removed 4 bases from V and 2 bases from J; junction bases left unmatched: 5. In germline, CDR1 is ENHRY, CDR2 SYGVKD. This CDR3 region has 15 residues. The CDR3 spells CAISGRTGENYGYTF. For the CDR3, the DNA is TGTGCCATCAGTGGACGGACAGGGGAAAACTATGGCTACACCTTC.

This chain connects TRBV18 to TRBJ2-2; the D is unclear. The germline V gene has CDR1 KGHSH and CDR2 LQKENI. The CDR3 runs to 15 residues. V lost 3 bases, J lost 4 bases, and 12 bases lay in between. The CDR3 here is CASSPARVPTGELFF. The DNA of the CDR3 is TGTGCCAGCTCACCCGCCCGGGTTCCCACCGGGGAGCTGTTTTTT.

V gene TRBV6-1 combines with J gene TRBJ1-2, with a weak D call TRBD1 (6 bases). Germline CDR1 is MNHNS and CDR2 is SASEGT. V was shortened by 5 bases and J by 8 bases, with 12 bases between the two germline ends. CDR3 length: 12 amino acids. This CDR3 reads CASSIHREGYTF. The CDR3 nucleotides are TGTGCCAGCAGTATACACAGGGAAGGCTACACCTTC.